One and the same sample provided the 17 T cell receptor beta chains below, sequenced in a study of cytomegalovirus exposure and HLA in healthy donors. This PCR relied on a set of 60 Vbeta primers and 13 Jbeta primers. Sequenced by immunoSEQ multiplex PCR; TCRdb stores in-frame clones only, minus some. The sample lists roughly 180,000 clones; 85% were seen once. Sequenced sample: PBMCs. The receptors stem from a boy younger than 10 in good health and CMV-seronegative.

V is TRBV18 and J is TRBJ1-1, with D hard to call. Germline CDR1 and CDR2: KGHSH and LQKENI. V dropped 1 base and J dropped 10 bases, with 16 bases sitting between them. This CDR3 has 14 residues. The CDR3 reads CASSPLGTNGGAFF. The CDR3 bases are TGTGCCAGCTCACCACTTGGCACCAATGGTGGAGCTTTCTTT.

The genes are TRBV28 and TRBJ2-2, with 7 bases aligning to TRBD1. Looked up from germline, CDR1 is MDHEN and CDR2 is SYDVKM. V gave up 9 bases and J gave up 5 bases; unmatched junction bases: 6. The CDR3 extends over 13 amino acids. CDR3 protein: CASRVTGTGELFF. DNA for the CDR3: TGTGCCAGTCGGGTGACAGGGACCGGGGAGCTGTTTTTT.

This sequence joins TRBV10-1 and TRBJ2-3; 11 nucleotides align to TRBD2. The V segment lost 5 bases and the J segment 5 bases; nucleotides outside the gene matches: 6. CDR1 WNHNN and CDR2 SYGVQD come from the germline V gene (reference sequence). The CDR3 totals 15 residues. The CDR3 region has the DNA TGCGCCAGCAGTCTGACTAGCGGGACTAGAGATACGCAGTATTTT. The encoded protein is CASSLTSGTRDTQYF.

CDR3 sequence (DNA): TGTGCCAGCAGTGGGTACTCTGGGGGCATGAATGAGCAGTTCTTC. As protein: CASSGYSGGMNEQFF. This rearrangement joins TRBV2 to TRBJ2-1, with D possibly matching TRBD1 (6 bases). Germline values: CDR1 SNHLY, CDR2 FYNNEI. The CDR3 runs to 15 residues. Trimming cost V 4 bases and J 7 bases, with 17 bases left between them.

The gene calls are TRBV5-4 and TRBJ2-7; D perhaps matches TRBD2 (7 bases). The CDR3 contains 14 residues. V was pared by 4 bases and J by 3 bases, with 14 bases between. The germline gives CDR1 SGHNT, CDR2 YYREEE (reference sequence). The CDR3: CASSAAGANYEQYV. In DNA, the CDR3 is TGTGCCAGCAGCGCGGCGGGGGCCAACTACGAGCAGTACGTC.

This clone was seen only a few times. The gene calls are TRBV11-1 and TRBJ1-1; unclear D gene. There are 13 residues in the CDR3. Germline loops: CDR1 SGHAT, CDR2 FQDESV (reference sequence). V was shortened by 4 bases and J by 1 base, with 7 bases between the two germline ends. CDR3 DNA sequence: TGTGCCAGCAGCTCTTCAGGGAACACTGAAGCTTTCTTT. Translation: CASSSSGNTEAFF.

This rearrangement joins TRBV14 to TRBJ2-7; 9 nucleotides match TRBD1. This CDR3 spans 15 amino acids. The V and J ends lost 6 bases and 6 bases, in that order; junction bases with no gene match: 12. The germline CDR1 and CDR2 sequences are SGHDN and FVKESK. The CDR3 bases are TGTGCCAGCAGTACAACCGGGACAGGGTTAAGCGAGCAGTACTTC. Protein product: CASSTTGTGLSEQYF.

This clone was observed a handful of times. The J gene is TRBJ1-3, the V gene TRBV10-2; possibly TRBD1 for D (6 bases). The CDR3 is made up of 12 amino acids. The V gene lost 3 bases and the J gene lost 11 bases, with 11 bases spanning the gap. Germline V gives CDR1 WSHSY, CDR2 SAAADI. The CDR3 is CASSDPGAPIYF. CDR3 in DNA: TGCGCCAGCAGTGACCCAGGGGCCCCCATATATTTT.

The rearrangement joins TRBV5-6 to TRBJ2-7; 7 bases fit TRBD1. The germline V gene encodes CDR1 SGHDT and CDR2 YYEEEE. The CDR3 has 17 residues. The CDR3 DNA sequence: TGTGCCAGCAGCTTCGGACAGGCCGTCCGATCCTCCCACGAGCAGTACGTC. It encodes CASSFGQAVRSSHEQYV.

The CDR3 loop reads CASSEAGIAEAFF. The DNA of the CDR3 is TGCGCCAGCAGTGAGGCAGGGATCGCTGAAGCTTTCTTT. The rearrangement joins TRBV4-1 to TRBJ1-1; D might be TRBD1 (5 bases). CDR1 is MGHRA and CDR2 is YSYEKL in the germline V gene. The CDR3 runs to 13 residues. Trimming removed 6 bases at V and 6 bases at J, with 14 bases between.

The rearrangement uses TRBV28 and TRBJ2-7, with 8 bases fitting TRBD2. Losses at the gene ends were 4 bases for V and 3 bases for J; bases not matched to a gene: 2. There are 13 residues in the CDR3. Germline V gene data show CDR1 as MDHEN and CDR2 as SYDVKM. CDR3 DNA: TGTGCCAGCAGTTGGGGACTAGGCTACGAGCAGTACTTC. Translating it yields CASSWGLGYEQYF.

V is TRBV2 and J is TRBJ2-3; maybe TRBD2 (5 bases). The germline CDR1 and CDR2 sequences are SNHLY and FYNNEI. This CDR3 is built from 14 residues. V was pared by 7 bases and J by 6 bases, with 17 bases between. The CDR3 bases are TGTGCCAGCATAAGAGAACCCGGGGTTGATACGCAGTATTTT. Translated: CASIREPGVDTQYF.

CDR3 coding DNA: TGTGCCAGCAGTTTAGTGACAGAAGACCAGCCCCAGCATTTT. Amino acids: CASSLVTEDQPQHF. The V gene is TRBV28, the J gene TRBJ1-5, with a weak D call TRBD1 (5 bases). The V and J ends lost 2 bases and 7 bases respectively, with 12 bases between them. There are 14 residues in the CDR3. Germline V CDR1 and CDR2: MDHEN, SYDVKM.

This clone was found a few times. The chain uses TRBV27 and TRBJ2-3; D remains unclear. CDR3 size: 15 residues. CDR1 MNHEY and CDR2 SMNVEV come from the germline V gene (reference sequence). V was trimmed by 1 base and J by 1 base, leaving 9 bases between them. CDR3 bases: TGTGCCAGCAGTTTATATCGAGGCGGCACAGATACGCAGTATTTT. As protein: CASSLYRGGTDTQYF.

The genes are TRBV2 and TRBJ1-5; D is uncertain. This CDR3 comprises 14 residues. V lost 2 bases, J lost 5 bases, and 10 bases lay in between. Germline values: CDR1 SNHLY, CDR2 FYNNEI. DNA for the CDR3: TGTGCCAGCAGTGAATGGCACGGGTATCAGCCCCAGCATTTT. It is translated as CASSEWHGYQPQHF.

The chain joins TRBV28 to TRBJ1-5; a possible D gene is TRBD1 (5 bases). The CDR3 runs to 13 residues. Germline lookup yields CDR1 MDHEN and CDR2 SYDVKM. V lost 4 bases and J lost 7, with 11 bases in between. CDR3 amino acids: CASSSGIKQPQHF. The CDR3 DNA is TGTGCCAGCAGTTCAGGGATTAAGCAGCCCCAGCATTTT.

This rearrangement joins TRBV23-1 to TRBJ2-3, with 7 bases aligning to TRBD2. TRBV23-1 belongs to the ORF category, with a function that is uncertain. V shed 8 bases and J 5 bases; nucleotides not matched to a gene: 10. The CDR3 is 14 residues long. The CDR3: CASESGKGGDTQYF. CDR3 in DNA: TGCGCCAGCGAGAGCGGGAAGGGCGGAGATACGCAGTATTTT.